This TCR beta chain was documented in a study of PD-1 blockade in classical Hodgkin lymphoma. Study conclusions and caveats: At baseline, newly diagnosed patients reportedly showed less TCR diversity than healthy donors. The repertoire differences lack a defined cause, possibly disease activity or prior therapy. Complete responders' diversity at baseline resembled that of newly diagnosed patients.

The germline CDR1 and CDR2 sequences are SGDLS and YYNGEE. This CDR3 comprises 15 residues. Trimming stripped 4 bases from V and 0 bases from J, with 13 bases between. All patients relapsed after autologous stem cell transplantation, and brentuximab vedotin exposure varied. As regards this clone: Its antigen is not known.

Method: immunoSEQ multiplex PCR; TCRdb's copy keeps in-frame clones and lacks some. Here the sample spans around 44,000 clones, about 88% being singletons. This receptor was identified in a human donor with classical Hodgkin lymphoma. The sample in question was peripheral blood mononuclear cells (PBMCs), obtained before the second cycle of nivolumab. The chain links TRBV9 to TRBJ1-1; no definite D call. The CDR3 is CASSPRTDVNTEAFF. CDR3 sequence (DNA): TGTGCCAGCAGCCCACGGACGGATGTGAACACTGAAGCTTTCTTT.